One sample yielded the 20 T cell receptor beta chains listed below, sequenced in a study of T cell responses to AZD1222 COVID-19 vaccine. Using immunoSEQ multiplex PCR, the repertoire was profiled, and TCRdb retains in-frame clones only, with some absent. The sample shows about 160,000 clones, under 95% of them seen only once. The starting material was peripheral blood, obtained on day 0 of MenACWY control vaccination. The source of these receptors is an adult in good health.

J is TRBJ2-7 and V is TRBV7-8; D is unclear. Looked up from germline, CDR1 is SGHVS and CDR2 is FQNEAQ. This CDR3 has 12 amino acids. V was clipped by 0 bases and J by 3 bases, with 3 bases between them. The CDR3 region has the DNA TGTGCCAGCAGCTTAGCGATCTACGAGCAGTACTTC. This sequence encodes CASSLAIYEQYF.

The V call is TRBV4-2, the J call TRBJ2-1, with 11 bases aligning to TRBD2. The junction had 4 bases not matched to a gene; V was cut back by 1 base and J by 2 bases. Germline V gene data show CDR1 as LGHNA and CDR2 as YNFKEQ. The CDR3 runs 17 residues. DNA of the CDR3: TGTGCCAGCAGCCAAGTGGGACTAGCGGCAGCCTACAATGAGCAGTTCTTC. It yields the protein CASSQVGLAAAYNEQFF.

The chain has TRBV5-1 and TRBJ1-3, with a possible D match to TRBD1 (5 bases). This CDR3 has 15 residues. Germline lookup yields CDR1 SGHRS and CDR2 YFSETQ. The germline V and J ends were trimmed by 4 bases and 0 bases, with 11 bases remaining between them. The CDR3 sequence: CASSGGTASGNTIYF. The CDR3 region has the DNA TGCGCCAGCAGCGGAGGGACGGCCTCTGGAAACACCATATATTTT. Combining the CDR3 with reference TRBV5-1 and TRBJ1-3 gives the whole variable domain KAGVTQTPRYLIKTRGQQVTLSCSPISGHRSVSWYQQTPGQGLQFLFEYFSETQRNKGNFPGRFSGRQFSNSRSEMNVSTLELGDSALYLCASSGGTASGNTIYFGEGSWLTVV.

CDR3 in amino acids: CASSPVWDRGHEQYF. Written as DNA, the CDR3 is TGTGCCAGCAGCCCGGTGTGGGACAGGGGCCACGAGCAGTACTTC. The chain recombines TRBV7-6 with TRBJ2-7; 10 bases fit TRBD1. The CDR3 runs to 15 residues. Germline CDR1 reads SGHVS; CDR2 reads FNYEAQ. Losses at the gene ends were 5 bases for V and 5 bases for J; bases not matched to a gene: 9.

The genes are TRBV28 and TRBJ2-7, with 9 bases matching TRBD2. Germline CDR1 reads MDHEN; CDR2 reads SYDVKM. V shed 6 bases and J 1 base; nucleotides not matched to a gene: 13. The CDR3 spans 17 residues. The CDR3 DNA reads TGTGCCAGCAGACCCGCCCGGGGCGGGAGGGTGTCCTACGAGCAGTACTTC. It encodes CASRPARGGRVSYEQYF.

This clone came up a few times. V usage is TRBV6-5 and J usage is TRBJ1-5; D not certain. The CDR3 is 12 residues long. CDR1 is MNHEY, CDR2 SVGAGI, per germline. Trimming removed 6 bases at V and 0 bases at J, with 3 bases between. CDR3 protein: CASRYSNQPQHF. In DNA form, the CDR3 reads TGTGCCAGCAGATATAGCAATCAGCCCCAGCATTTT.

The chain employs TRBV7-9 and TRBJ1-2; D is possibly TRBD1 (5 bases). The CDR3 length is 14 residues. The germline CDR1 and CDR2 sequences are SEHNR and FQNEAQ (reference sequence). Trimming took 5 bases from V and 6 from J, leaving 16 bases between them. In DNA form, the CDR3 reads TGTGCCAGCAGCGAGACAGAGAGAACTGATGGCTACACCTTC. Translating gives CASSETERTDGYTF.

The V gene is TRBV7-2, the J gene TRBJ1-2; 9 nucleotides match TRBD1. This CDR3 contains 18 residues. Trimming removed 4 bases from V and 8 bases from J; junction bases left unmatched: 20. Germline values: CDR1 SGHTA, CDR2 FQGNSA. The CDR3: CASSSDSGTGRYGAGYTF. The DNA of the CDR3 is TGTGCCAGCAGCTCCGATTCCGGGACAGGGAGGTACGGTGCGGGCTACACCTTC.

Turning to this clone: At the DNA level, this CDR3 is encoded by other sequences in the same sample as well. The chain links TRBV28 to TRBJ1-5; TRBD1 might be the D (5 bases). V lost 2 bases to trimming and J lost 2 bases, with 7 bases between them. The CDR3 has 14 amino acids. CDR1 MDHEN and CDR2 SYDVKM come from the germline V gene. Here the CDR3 DNA reads TGTGCCAGCAGTTTACAGGGAGGCAATCAGCCCCAGCATTTT. Translated, it gives CASSLQGGNQPQHF.

V gene TRBV6-5 combines with J gene TRBJ1-2; no definite D call. Germline CDR1 is MNHEY and CDR2 is SVGAGI. This CDR3 comprises 14 residues. Trimming shortened V by 6 bases and J by 4 bases, and 15 bases separated the two germline ends. CDR3 nucleotides: TGTGCCAGCAGGGACTCCGGGAACCCCTATGGCTACACCTTC. Translating gives CASRDSGNPYGYTF.

The rearrangement uses TRBV10-3 and TRBJ1-4; D is undetermined. Between the trimmed V and J ends, which lost 6 bases and 3 bases, there was a span of 17 bases. CDR3 length: 16 residues. The germline gives CDR1 ENHRY, CDR2 SYGVKD. CDR3 nucleotide sequence: TGTGCCATCAGCCGCCAGAGGGCAGACTCTAATGAAAAACTGTTTTTT. It encodes CAISRQRADSNEKLFF.

This chain joins TRBV6-2 or TRBV6-3 and TRBJ1-5, with D uncertain. The CDR3 loop spans 14 amino acids. Germline lookup yields CDR1 MNHEY and CDR2 SVGEGT. The ends were cut back, 5 bases at V and 6 bases at J, with 14 bases in the middle. CDR3 residues: CASSNPSGSQPQHF. CDR3 nucleotide sequence: TGTGCCAGCAGTAACCCGAGTGGTAGTCAGCCCCAGCATTTT.

The chain carries TRBV3-1 (or the pseudogene TRBV3-2) and TRBJ1-1, with D unresolved. In germline, CDR1 is LGHDT, CDR2 YNNKEL (reference sequence). CDR3 size: 15 residues. V was cut by 3 bases and J by 4 bases, with 15 bases left in between. CDR3 bases: TGTGCCAGCAGCCATCTTTTTGGGTCGGGCACTGAAGCTTTCTTT. This gives the protein CASSHLFGSGTEAFF.

A single count supports this clone. This chain joins TRBV19 and TRBJ2-1; 14 nucleotides align to TRBD2. The germline V gene encodes CDR1 LNHDA and CDR2 SQIVND (reference sequence). The ends lost 5 bases at V and 8 bases at J; junction bases unmatched: 8. This CDR3 is built from 16 residues. CDR3 sequence (DNA): TGTGCCAGTAGTGTATCCGGGACTAGCGGGAGAGATGAGCAGTTCTTC. This translates into CASSVSGTSGRDEQFF.

V gene TRBV2 combines with J gene TRBJ2-5; possible D gene TRBD2, 6 bases. The CDR3 length is 12 residues. Germline V gives CDR1 SNHLY, CDR2 FYNNEI. The V end was cut by 7 bases, the J end by 5 bases, with 11 bases between. CDR3 region: CASMTAGETQYF. The CDR3 DNA follows: TGTGCCAGCATGACTGCGGGGGAGACCCAGTACTTC.

This clone was observed once. V usage is TRBV3-1 (or the pseudogene TRBV3-2) and J usage is TRBJ1-4, with TRBD1 as a possible D gene (6 bases). CDR3 length: 18 amino acids. Germline loops: CDR1 LGHDT, CDR2 YNNKEL (reference sequence). V was clipped by 3 bases and J by 5 bases, with 22 bases between them. The CDR3 bases are TGTGCCAGCAGCCAGCGGCTGGGGGGGCGATGGGCCAATGAAAAACTGTTTTTT. It encodes CASSQRLGGRWANEKLFF.

The chain joins TRBV7-6 to TRBJ2-7; TRBD2 matches 9 bases. The ends lost 5 bases at V and 6 bases at J; junction bases unmatched: 11. The CDR3 consists of 15 residues. CDR1 is SGHVS and CDR2 is FNYEAQ in the germline V gene. CDR3 sequence (DNA): TGTGCCAGCAGCAAAAGCGCCGGGACTAGCTTCGAGCAGTACTTC. Translated, it gives CASSKSAGTSFEQYF.

This rearrangement joins TRBV4-1 to TRBJ2-1; 8 bases align to TRBD2. The CDR3 extends over 15 amino acids. With V trimmed by 4 bases and J by 7 bases, 9 bases remained unmatched. Germline lookup yields CDR1 MGHRA and CDR2 YSYEKL. CDR3 sequence: CASSPVGIAGNEQFF. The CDR3 region has the DNA TGCGCCAGCAGCCCCGTCGGGATAGCGGGGAATGAGCAGTTCTTC.

This chain connects TRBV6-5 to TRBJ1-5, with 7 nucleotides matching TRBD1. This CDR3 has 14 residues. V trimming: 5 bases; J trimming: 3 bases; junction bases outside the gene matches: 4. Germline V gene lookup returns CDR1 MNHEY and CDR2 SVGAGI. CDR3 loop: CASSNTGVNQPQHF. The CDR3 coding sequence is TGTGCCAGCAGTAATACAGGGGTCAATCAGCCCCAGCATTTT.

The J gene is TRBJ2-1, the V gene TRBV11-1, with TRBD2 identical over 14 bases. Germline V CDR1 and CDR2: SGHAT, FQDESV (reference sequence). The CDR3 has 16 amino acids. V shed 5 bases, J shed 10 bases, and the junction held 10 bases outside the gene matches. CDR3: CASSLKGLAGGREQFF. The CDR3 DNA reads TGTGCCAGCAGCCTAAAAGGACTAGCGGGAGGAAGAGAGCAGTTCTTC. The full variable domain, completed using reference TRBV11-1 and TRBJ2-1, is EAEVAQSPRYKITEKSQAVAFWCDPISGHATLYWYRQILGQGPELLVQFQDESVVDDSQLPKDRFSAERLKGVDSTLKIQPAELGDSAMYLCASSLKGLAGGREQFFGPGTRLTVL.